These 27 T cell receptor beta chains share one sample of origin, sequenced in a study of blood T cell repertoires in COVID-19. Profiling relied on immunoSEQ multiplex PCR, and the TCRdb table lists in-frame clones only, not all of them. The profile shows some 42,000 clones, 90% of them singletons. Sequencing was carried out using peripheral blood. The receptor set was obtained from a man in his fifties with active COVID-19.

For this clone: Relative to the germline gene, one junction end is altered; a read error may explain this. The chain recombines TRBV7-7 with TRBJ2-2; D perhaps matches TRBD2 (6 bases). Germline V gene lookup returns CDR1 SSHAT and CDR2 FNYEAQ (reference sequence). The CDR3 loop spans 14 amino acids. The CDR3 is CASSRTGGTGELFF. In nucleotides, the CDR3 is TGTGCTAGCAGCCGAACCGGGGGCACCGGGGAGCTGTTTTTT.

This chain links TRBV7-8 with TRBJ1-3; D is possibly TRBD1 (5 bases). Germline values: CDR1 SGHVS, CDR2 FQNEAQ. V was pared by 4 bases and J by 0 bases, with 7 bases between. There are 14 residues in the CDR3. The DNA for the CDR3 is TGTGCCAGCAGCTCCAGGGTCTCTGGAAACACCATATATTTT. Translated: CASSSRVSGNTIYF.

V gene TRBV5-1 combines with J gene TRBJ1-1, with 10 bases aligning to TRBD1. Unmatched junction bases numbered 11, after V lost 5 bases and J lost 7 bases. CDR1 and CDR2 from the germline V gene are SGHRS and YFSETQ. The CDR3 length is 15 residues. CDR3 bases: TGCGCCAGCAGGTTAACGGGACAGGGGTTTGTTGAAGCTTTCTTT. Amino acids: CASRLTGQGFVEAFF.

The V gene is TRBV18, the J gene TRBJ2-5; no reliable D call. Germline CDR1 is KGHSH and CDR2 is LQKENI. This CDR3 comprises 15 residues. Trimming took off 2 bases at V and 4 bases at J, with 14 bases between the two ends. CDR3 coding DNA: TGTGCCAGCTCACCATCCGCCCAGTTCATAGAGACCCAGTACTTC. Translation: CASSPSAQFIETQYF. Using reference TRBV18 and TRBJ2-5 for the parts outside the CDR3, the full variable domain is NAGVMQNPRHLVRRRGQEARLRCSPMKGHSHVYWYRQLPEEGLKFMVYLQKENIIDESGMPKERFSAEFPKEGPSILRIQQVVRGDSAAYFCASSPSAQFIETQYFGPGTRLLVL.

V gene TRBV28 combines with J gene TRBJ2-1; TRBD1 is a possible D gene (6 bases). This CDR3 has 15 amino acids. The V end lost 3 bases, the J end lost 5 bases, and 14 bases lay between the germline ends. The germline V gene has CDR1 MDHEN and CDR2 SYDVKM. Written as DNA, the CDR3 is TGTGCCAGCAGTTTGTCAGGGGTACTCGACAATGAGCAGTTCTTC. Translated: CASSLSGVLDNEQFF.

This rearrangement joins TRBV6-6 to TRBJ1-1; the D is unclear. Trimming cost V 6 bases and J 5 bases, with 13 bases left between them. The V gene's germline CDR1 is MNHNY and CDR2 SVGAGI (reference sequence). This CDR3 is 13 amino acids long. The CDR3 spells CASSAMGGTEAFF. As DNA, the CDR3 is TGTGCCAGCAGCGCCATGGGAGGTACTGAAGCTTTCTTT.

The chain carries TRBV18 and TRBJ2-5; maybe TRBD2 (6 bases). The V end was cut by 2 bases, the J end by 1 base, with 20 bases between. The germline CDR1 and CDR2 sequences are KGHSH and LQKENI. This CDR3 contains 18 residues. The DNA of the CDR3 is TGTGCCAGCTCACCAAGGAGGTCGGGGGAGAGTATCCAAGAGACCCAGTACTTC. Encoded protein: CASSPRRSGESIQETQYF.

This chain connects TRBV6-6 to TRBJ2-7, with TRBD2 matching 10 bases. The CDR3 totals 15 residues. Germline CDR1 and CDR2: MNHNY and SVGAGI (reference sequence). J lost 6 bases, V lost 0 bases, and 5 bases had no gene match. As DNA, the CDR3 is TGTGCCAGCAGTTACTCCTCTAGCGGGGGCGGCGAGCAGTACTTC. This translates into CASSYSSSGGGEQYF.

The chain links TRBV11-2 to TRBJ1-2; 7 positions agree with TRBD1. CDR1 is SGHAT and CDR2 is FQNNGV in the germline V gene. V dropped 3 bases and J dropped 4; count of bases not matched to a gene: 17. The length of the CDR3 is 18 residues. Here the CDR3 reads CASSFIGGGRELGYGYTF. CDR3 DNA sequence: TGTGCCAGCAGCTTCATAGGGGGCGGAAGAGAACTGGGCTATGGCTACACCTTC.

Within the sample, this clone is medium-sized. The chain couples TRBV6-5 to TRBJ1-6; 9 nucleotides agree with TRBD1. J was trimmed by 13 bases and V by 8 bases; bases with no gene match: 6. The CDR3 consists of 12 residues. CDR1 is MNHEY and CDR2 is SVGAGI in the germline V gene. The CDR3 loop reads CASRTGGGPLHF. The CDR3 nucleotides are TGTGCCAGCCGCACAGGGGGCGGGCCCCTCCACTTT.

This chain joins TRBV6-5 and TRBJ1-4; the match to TRBD1 covers 8 bases. The CDR3 runs to 12 residues. In germline, CDR1 is MNHEY, CDR2 SVGAGI. After removal of 10 bases from V and 10 bases from J, the junction contained 8 bases not matched to a gene. The CDR3 region has the DNA TGTGCCATAAGGACAGGGACTGCAAAACTGTTTTTT. Its translation is CAIRTGTAKLFF.

CDR3 residues: CASRARANTEAFF. The CDR3 region has the DNA TGTGCCAGCAGGGCCAGGGCGAACACTGAAGCTTTCTTT. The V call is TRBV6-6, the J call TRBJ1-1, with a tentative D call TRBD1 (5 bases). The V gene's germline CDR1 is MNHNY and CDR2 SVGAGI (reference sequence). This CDR3 contains 13 residues. Trimming cost V 6 bases and J 1 base, with 9 bases left between them.

V usage is TRBV20-1 and J usage is TRBJ1-5; TRBD1 matches at 9 bases. This CDR3 is 17 amino acids long. V dropped 3 bases and J dropped 1; count of bases not matched to a gene: 10. Germline CDR1 reads DFQATT; CDR2 reads SNEGSKA (reference sequence). The CDR3, as DNA: TGCAGTGCTAGTCTCCCGGGACAGGGTCGGAGCAATCAGCCCCAGCATTTT. Translating gives CSASLPGQGRSNQPQHF.

This chain links TRBV30 with TRBJ2-3; D possibly corresponds to TRBD2 (5 bases). V lost 3 bases to trimming and J lost 4 bases, with 5 bases between them. Germline-derived CDR1 and CDR2 are GTSNPN and SVGIG (reference sequence). The CDR3 contains 11 residues. The chain's CDR3 is CAWRRADTQYF. The DNA for the CDR3 is TGTGCCTGGAGGAGGGCAGATACGCAGTATTTT.

This sequence joins TRBV19 and TRBJ2-5; D gene ambiguous. The germline V gene has CDR1 LNHDA and CDR2 SQIVND (reference sequence). This CDR3 has 15 amino acids. V lost 1 base and J 2 bases, leaving 11 bases between the germline ends. The CDR3 nucleotides are TGTGCCAGTAGTATAGGTCCTGGGCCACAAGAGACCCAGTACTTC. Translated: CASSIGPGPQETQYF.

The chain recombines TRBV28 with TRBJ2-6, with 7 bases that match TRBD1. The CDR3 has 17 amino acids. Trimming cost V 4 bases and J 1 base; bases outside gene matches: 7. In germline, CDR1 is MDHEN, CDR2 SYDVKM. CDR3 sequence: CASSSQDRPSGANVLTF. CDR3 nucleotides: TGTGCCAGCAGTTCCCAGGACAGGCCTTCTGGGGCCAACGTCCTGACTTTC.

This chain links TRBV11-2 with TRBJ1-1; 7 bases match TRBD1. The CDR3 length is 14 residues. The trim removed 5 bases at V and 1 base at J, leaving 4 bases unmatched. Germline V gene data show CDR1 as SGHAT and CDR2 as FQNNGV. The CDR3 protein is CASSPGQKNTEAFF. The DNA of the CDR3 is TGTGCCAGCAGCCCGGGACAGAAGAACACTGAAGCTTTCTTT.

This sequence joins TRBV4-1 and TRBJ1-2, with 8 bases lining up with TRBD1. Trimming cost V 1 base and J 5 bases; bases outside gene matches: 6. CDR3 length: 15 residues. In germline, CDR1 is MGHRA, CDR2 YSYEKL. The CDR3 loop is CASSQVGQGAYGYTF. CDR3 in DNA: TGCGCCAGCAGCCAAGTGGGCCAGGGGGCGTATGGCTACACCTTC.

The chain joins TRBV5-8 to TRBJ2-3; TRBD2 is a possible D gene (5 bases). Looked up from germline, CDR1 is SGHTS and CDR2 is YDEGEE. The CDR3 totals 15 residues. The V end was cut by 4 bases, the J end by 3 bases, with 15 bases between. The CDR3 DNA follows: TGTGCCAGCAGCCCCGGACCGGGGAGAACAGATACGCAGTATTTT. Translating gives CASSPGPGRTDTQYF.

This rearrangement joins TRBV27 to TRBJ1-1, with D hard to call. Trimming left V 8 bases short and J 5 bases short, with 9 bases between. Germline CDR1 is MNHEY and CDR2 is SMNVEV (reference sequence). The CDR3 covers 11 residues. As DNA, the CDR3 is TGTGCCAGCTCCAGAGGGACTGAAGCTTTCTTT. It is translated as CASSRGTEAFF.

The J gene is TRBJ2-3, the V gene TRBV7-2; 10 bases agree with TRBD2. The germline gives CDR1 SGHTA, CDR2 FQGNSA. V was pared by 2 bases and J by 0 bases, with 8 bases of the junction left unmatched. CDR3 length equals 18 residues. The CDR3 DNA follows: TGTGCCAGCAGCTTACCTCTAGCGGGGGCCCCTAGCACAGATACGCAGTATTTT. This codes for CASSLPLAGAPSTDTQYF.

The rearrangement uses TRBV4-3 and TRBJ1-1, with 7 positions matching TRBD1. The germline CDR1 and CDR2 sequences are LGHNA and YSLEER. With V trimmed by 3 bases and J by 5 bases, 6 bases remained unmatched. This CDR3 contains 14 residues. The CDR3 here is CASSQDGTVTEAFF. CDR3 DNA: TGCGCCAGCAGCCAGGATGGGACAGTAACTGAAGCTTTCTTT.

J is TRBJ2-1 and V is TRBV5-1; TRBD2 agrees at 10 bases. From germline, CDR1 is SGHRS and CDR2 YFSETQ. With 2 bases clipped from V and 3 bases from J, the junction kept 2 bases outside the gene matches. The CDR3 consists of 15 residues. The CDR3 is CASSLRLAGYNEQFF. The CDR3 nucleotides are TGCGCCAGCAGCTTACGACTAGCGGGCTACAATGAGCAGTTCTTC.

The rearrangement links TRBV5-1 to TRBJ2-7; tentative D call: TRBD2 (7 bases). V lost 4 bases and J 4 bases, leaving 18 bases between the germline ends. Germline V lookup: CDR1 SGHRS, CDR2 YFSETQ. The CDR3 loop spans 15 amino acids. CDR3 bases: TGCGCCAGCAGCACAGGGACTACCCTGGGATACGAGCAGTACTTC. This gives the protein CASSTGTTLGYEQYF.

The genes are TRBV5-4 and TRBJ2-2; 12 positions match TRBD1. V dropped 3 bases and J dropped 5; count of bases not matched to a gene: 14. This CDR3 has 19 residues. Looked up from germline, CDR1 is SGHNT and CDR2 is YYREEE (reference sequence). The DNA for the CDR3 is TGTGCCAGCAGCTCCGGGACAGGGGGCCTCTCGGGTAGAACCGGGGAGCTGTTTTTT. Amino acids: CASSSGTGGLSGRTGELFF.

This clone was counted a single time. The chain uses TRBV7-9 and TRBJ1-4; D unresolved. The CDR3 consists of 15 residues. V was cut by 5 bases and J by 4 bases, with 14 bases left in between. Germline V CDR1 and CDR2: SEHNR, FQNEAQ (reference sequence). The CDR3 loop reads CASSDRVLSNEKLFF. In DNA form, the CDR3 reads TGTGCCAGCAGCGACCGGGTGCTAAGTAATGAAAAACTGTTTTTT.

This clone appeared a single time. V is TRBV7-9 and J is TRBJ1-6; no firm D call. The CDR3 loop spans 15 amino acids. Per germline, CDR1 SEHNR and CDR2 FQNEAQ (reference sequence). V lost 7 bases to trimming and J lost 9 bases, with 19 bases between them. DNA for the CDR3: TGTGCCAGCACCCAAGGGAACGGGGTTAGTTCACCCCTCCACTTT. Its translation: CASTQGNGVSSPLHF.